This T cell receptor (beta chain) was documented in a study of blood T cell repertoires in COVID-19. Study-wide background: The United States, Italy and Spain supplied acute and convalescent COVID-19 samples. Sources were T cells, B-cell-depleted T cells, or PBMCs; the material itself was cDNA or gDNA.

Authors' data handling: Amplifying reference gene primers gave estimates of nucleated cell counts. Assay used: immunoSEQ multiplex PCR; TCRdb lists only in-frame clones, some missing. That table is the source of V, J and clone size, and D and trimming were worked out from the DNA. The data show 110,000 or so clones, around three quarters seen once. This clone was seen only once. The V gene lost 6 bases and the J gene lost 2 bases, with 24 bases spanning the gap. This CDR3 contains 18 residues. Germline CDR1 is ENHRY and CDR2 is SYGVKD. The origin of this receptor is a human donor in a cohort sampled during active or convalescent COVID-19. The chain combines TRBV10-3 with TRBJ2-3; D gene ambiguous. Material: peripheral blood. CDR3 residues: CAISPAGGLRTTTDTQYF. The DNA of the CDR3 is TGTGCCATCAGCCCCGCTGGTGGGCTAAGAACAACCACAGATACGCAGTATTTT.